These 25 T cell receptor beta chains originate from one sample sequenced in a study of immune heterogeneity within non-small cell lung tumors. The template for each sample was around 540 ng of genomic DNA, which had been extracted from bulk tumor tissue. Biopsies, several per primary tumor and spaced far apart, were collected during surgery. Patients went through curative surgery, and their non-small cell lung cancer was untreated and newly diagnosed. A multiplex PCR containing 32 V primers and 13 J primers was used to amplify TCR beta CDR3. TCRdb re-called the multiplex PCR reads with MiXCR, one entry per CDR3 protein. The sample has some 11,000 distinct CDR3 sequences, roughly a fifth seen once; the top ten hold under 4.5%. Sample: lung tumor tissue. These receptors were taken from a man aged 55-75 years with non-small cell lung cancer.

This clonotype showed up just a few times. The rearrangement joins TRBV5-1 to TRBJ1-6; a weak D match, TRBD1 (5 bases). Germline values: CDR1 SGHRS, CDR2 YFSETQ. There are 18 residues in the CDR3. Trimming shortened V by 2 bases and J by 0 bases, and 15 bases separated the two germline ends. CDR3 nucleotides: TGCGCCAGCAGCTTTTACGGGAATGGGGGCTCCTATAATTCACCCCTCCACTTT. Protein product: CASSFYGNGGSYNSPLHF.

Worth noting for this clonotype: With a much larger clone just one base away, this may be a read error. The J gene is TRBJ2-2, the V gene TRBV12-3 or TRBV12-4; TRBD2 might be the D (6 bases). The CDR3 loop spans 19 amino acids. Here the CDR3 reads CASSSGLDVGSLITGGLFF. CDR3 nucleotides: TGTGCCAGCAGTTCGGGCCTTGATGTAGGTAGCCTCATCACCGGGGGGCTGTTTTTT.

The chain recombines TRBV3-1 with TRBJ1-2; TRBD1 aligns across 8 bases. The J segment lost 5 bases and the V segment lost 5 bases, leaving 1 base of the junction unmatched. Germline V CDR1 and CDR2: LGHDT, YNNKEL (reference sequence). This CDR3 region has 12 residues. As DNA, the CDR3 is TGTGCCAGCAGCAGGACAGGGTATGGCTACACCTTC. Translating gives CASSRTGYGYTF.

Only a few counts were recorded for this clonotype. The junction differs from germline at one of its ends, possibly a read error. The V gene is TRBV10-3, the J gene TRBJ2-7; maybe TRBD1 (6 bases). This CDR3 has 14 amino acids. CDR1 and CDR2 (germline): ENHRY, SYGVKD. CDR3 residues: CAFSGWDNSYEQYF. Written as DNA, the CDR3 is TGTGCCTTCAGCGGATGGGACAACTCCTACGAGCAGTACTTC.

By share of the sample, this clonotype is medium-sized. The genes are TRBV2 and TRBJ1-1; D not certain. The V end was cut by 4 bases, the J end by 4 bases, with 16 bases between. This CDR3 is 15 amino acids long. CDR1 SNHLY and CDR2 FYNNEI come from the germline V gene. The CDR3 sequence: CASSGTQDGSTEAFF. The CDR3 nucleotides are TGTGCCAGCAGTGGGACCCAGGATGGTAGCACTGAAGCTTTCTTT.

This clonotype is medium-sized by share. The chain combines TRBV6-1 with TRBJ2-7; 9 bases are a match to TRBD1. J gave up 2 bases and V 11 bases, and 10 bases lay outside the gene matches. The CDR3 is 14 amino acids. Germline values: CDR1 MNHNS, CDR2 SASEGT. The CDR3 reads CAAQGGTGTYEQYF. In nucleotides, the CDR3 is TGTGCCGCCCAGGGGGGGACAGGGACCTACGAGCAGTACTTC.

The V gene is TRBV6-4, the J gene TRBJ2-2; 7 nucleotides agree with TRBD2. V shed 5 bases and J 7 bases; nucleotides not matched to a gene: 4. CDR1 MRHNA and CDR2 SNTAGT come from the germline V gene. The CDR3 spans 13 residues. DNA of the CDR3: TGTGCCAGCAGTTCGACTAGCAACGGGGAGCTGTTTTTT. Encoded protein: CASSSTSNGELFF.

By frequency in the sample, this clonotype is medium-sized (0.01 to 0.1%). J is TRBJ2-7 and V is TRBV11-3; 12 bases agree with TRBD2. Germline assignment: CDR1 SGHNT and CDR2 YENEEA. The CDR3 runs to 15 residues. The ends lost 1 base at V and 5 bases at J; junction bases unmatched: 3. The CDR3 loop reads CASSLGTSGNHEQYF. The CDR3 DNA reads TGTGCCAGCAGCTTAGGGACTAGCGGGAATCACGAGCAGTACTTC.

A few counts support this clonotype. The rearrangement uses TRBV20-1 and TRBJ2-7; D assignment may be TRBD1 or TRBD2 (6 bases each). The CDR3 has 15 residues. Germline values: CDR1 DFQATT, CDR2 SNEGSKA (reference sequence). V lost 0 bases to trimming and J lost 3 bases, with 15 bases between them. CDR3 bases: TGCAGTGCTAGAGATACAGGGAGGAACCTCTACGAGCAGTACTTC. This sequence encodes CSARDTGRNLYEQYF.

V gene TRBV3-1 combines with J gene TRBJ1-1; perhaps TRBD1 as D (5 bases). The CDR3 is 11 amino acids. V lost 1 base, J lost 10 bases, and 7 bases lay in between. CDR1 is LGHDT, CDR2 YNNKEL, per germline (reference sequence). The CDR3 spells CASSQAGGAFF. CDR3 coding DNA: TGTGCCAGCAGCCAAGCGGGGGGAGCTTTCTTT.

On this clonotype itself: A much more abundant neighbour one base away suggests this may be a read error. CDR3 DNA sequence: TGTGCCAGCAGCCCTGACTACTGTGCCTACAATGAGCAGTTCTTC. It codes for CASSPDYCAYNEQFF. This sequence joins TRBV7-3 and TRBJ2-1; D is possibly TRBD2 (5 bases). Trimming took 5 bases from V and 2 from J, leaving 13 bases between them. The germline V gene has CDR1 SGHTA and CDR2 FQGTGA. CDR3 length: 15 amino acids.

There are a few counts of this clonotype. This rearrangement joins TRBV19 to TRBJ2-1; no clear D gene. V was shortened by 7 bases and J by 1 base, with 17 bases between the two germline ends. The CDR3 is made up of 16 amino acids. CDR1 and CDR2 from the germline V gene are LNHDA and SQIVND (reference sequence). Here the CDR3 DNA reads TGTGCCAGTAAGAGAAACCGCCAGAGGTCCTACAATGAGCAGTTCTTC. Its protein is CASKRNRQRSYNEQFF.

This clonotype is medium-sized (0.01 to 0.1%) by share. The CDR3 protein is CAISPGVGSGTDTQYF. The DNA for the CDR3 is TGTGCCATCAGCCCAGGTGTCGGGAGCGGGACAGATACGCAGTATTTT. The V call is TRBV10-3, the J call TRBJ2-3, with D tentatively TRBD2 (6 bases). Trimming took 6 bases from V and 3 from J, leaving 19 bases between them. The V gene's germline CDR1 is ENHRY and CDR2 SYGVKD. There are 16 residues in the CDR3.

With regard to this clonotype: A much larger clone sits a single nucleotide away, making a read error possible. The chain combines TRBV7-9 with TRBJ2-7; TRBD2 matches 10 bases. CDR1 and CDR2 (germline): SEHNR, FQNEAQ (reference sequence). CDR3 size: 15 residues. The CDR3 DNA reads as TGTGCCAGCAGCAAAGCGGGAGGGAGCTCCTACGATCAGTACTTC. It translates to CASSKAGGSSYDQYF.

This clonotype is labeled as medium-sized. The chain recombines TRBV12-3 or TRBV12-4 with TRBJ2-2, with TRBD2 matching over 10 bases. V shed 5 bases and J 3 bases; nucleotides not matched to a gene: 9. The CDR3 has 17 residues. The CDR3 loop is CASSAQGLAEYTGELFF. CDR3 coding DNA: TGTGCCAGCAGTGCACAAGGACTAGCGGAATACACCGGGGAGCTGTTTTTT.

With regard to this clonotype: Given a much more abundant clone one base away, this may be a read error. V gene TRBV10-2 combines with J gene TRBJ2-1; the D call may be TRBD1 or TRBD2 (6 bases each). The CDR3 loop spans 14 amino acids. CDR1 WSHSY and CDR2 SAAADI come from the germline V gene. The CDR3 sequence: CASTEGEAYNEHFF. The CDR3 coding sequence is TGCGCCAGCACGGAGGGGGAAGCCTACAATGAGCATTTCTTC.

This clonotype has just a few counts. CDR3 DNA sequence: TGTGCCAGCAGTCCCGGACAGGGGGCTATCGAGCAGTACTTC. It codes for CASSPGQGAIEQYF. V is TRBV6-1 and J is TRBJ2-7, with 11 bases lining up with TRBD1. Germline CDR1 reads MNHNS; CDR2 reads SASEGT. The junction had 6 bases not matched to a gene; V was cut back by 5 bases and J by 6 bases. The CDR3 extends over 14 amino acids.

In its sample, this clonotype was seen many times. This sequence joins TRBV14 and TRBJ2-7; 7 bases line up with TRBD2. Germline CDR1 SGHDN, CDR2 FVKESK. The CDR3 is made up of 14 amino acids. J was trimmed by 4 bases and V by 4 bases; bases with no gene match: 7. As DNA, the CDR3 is TGTGCCAGCAGCCCCCTGTGGACTAGTTACGAGCAGTACTTC. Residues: CASSPLWTSYEQYF. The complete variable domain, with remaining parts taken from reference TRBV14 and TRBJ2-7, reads EAGVTQFPSHSVIEKGQTVTLRCDPISGHDNLYWYRRVMGKEIKFLLHFVKESKQDESGMPNNRFLAERTGGTYSTLKVQPAELEDSGVYFCASSPLWTSYEQYFGPGTRLTVT.

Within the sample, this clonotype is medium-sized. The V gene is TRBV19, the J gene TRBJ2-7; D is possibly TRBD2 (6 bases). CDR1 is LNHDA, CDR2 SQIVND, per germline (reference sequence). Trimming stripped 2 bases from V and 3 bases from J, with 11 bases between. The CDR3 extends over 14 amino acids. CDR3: CASSIRGTFYEQYF. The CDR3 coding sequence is TGTGCCAGTAGTATACGAGGGACTTTCTACGAGCAGTACTTC.

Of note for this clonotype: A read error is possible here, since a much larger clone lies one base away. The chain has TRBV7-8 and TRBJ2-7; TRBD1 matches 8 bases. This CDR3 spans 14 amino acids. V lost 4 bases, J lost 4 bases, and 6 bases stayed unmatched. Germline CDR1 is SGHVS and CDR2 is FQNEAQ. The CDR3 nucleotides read TGTGCCAGCAGCTCCGACAGGGGCTTATACGAGCAGTACTTC. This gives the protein CASSSDRGLYEQYF.

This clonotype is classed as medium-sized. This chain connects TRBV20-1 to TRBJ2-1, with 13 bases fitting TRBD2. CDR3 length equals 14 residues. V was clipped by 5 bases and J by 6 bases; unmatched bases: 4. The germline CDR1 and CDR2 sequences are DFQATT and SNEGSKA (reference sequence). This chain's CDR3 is CSAGTSGIANEQFF. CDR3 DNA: TGCAGTGCTGGGACTAGCGGGATAGCCAATGAGCAGTTCTTC.

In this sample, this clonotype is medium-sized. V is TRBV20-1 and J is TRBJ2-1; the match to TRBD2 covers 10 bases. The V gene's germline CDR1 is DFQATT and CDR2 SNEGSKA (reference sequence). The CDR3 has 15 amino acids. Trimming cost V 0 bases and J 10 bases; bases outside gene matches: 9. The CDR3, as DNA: TGCAGTGCTAGAGATCGGTCTAGCGGGGGCGTGGAGCAGTTCTTC. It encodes CSARDRSSGGVEQFF.

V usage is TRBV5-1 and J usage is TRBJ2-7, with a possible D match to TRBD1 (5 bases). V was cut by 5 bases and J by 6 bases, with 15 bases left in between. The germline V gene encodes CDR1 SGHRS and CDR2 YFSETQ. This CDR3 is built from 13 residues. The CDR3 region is CASRKQGGVEQYF. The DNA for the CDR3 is TGCGCCAGCAGAAAGCAGGGCGGTGTCGAGCAGTACTTC.

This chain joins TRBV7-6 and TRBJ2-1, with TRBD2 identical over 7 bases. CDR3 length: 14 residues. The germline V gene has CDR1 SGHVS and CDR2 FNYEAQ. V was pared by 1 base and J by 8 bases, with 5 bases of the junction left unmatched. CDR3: CASSLEAGIDEQFF. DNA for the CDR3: TGTGCCAGCAGCTTAGAAGCGGGGATTGATGAGCAGTTCTTC.

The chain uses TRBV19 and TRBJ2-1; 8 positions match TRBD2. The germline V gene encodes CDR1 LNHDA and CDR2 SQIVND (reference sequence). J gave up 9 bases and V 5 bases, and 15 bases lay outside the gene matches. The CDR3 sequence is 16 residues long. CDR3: CASSVTGTSSRSEQFF. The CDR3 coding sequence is TGTGCCAGTAGTGTAACCGGGACTAGTAGTCGTAGTGAGCAGTTCTTC.